This T cell receptor beta chain was identified in a study of cytomegalovirus exposure and HLA in healthy donors. The CDR3 has 12 residues. The V end was cut by 2 bases, the J end by 8 bases, with 12 bases between. CDR1 and CDR2 (germline): GTSNPN, SVGIG (reference sequence). The PCR had 60 Vbeta and 13 Jbeta primers. Clones were read by immunoSEQ multiplex PCR, and TCRdb kept only the in-frame ones, dropping some. The sample yields 120,000 or so clones, approximately 77% seen once. This clone was observed a few times. The gene calls are TRBV30 and TRBJ1-2; D ambiguous. The receptor comes from a man aged 50-59 years in good health and CMV-seropositive. Material: PBMCs. The CDR3 nucleotides are TGTGCCTGGAGTACGGGGAGTATAGGCTACACCTTC. Translating it yields CAWSTGSIGYTF. Combining the CDR3 with reference TRBV30 and TRBJ1-2 gives the whole variable domain SQTIHQWPATLVQPVGSPLSLECTVEGTSNPNLYWYRQAAGRGLQLLFYSVGIGQISSEVPQNLSASRPQDRQFILSSKKLLLSDSGFYLCAWSTGSIGYTFGSGTRLTVV.